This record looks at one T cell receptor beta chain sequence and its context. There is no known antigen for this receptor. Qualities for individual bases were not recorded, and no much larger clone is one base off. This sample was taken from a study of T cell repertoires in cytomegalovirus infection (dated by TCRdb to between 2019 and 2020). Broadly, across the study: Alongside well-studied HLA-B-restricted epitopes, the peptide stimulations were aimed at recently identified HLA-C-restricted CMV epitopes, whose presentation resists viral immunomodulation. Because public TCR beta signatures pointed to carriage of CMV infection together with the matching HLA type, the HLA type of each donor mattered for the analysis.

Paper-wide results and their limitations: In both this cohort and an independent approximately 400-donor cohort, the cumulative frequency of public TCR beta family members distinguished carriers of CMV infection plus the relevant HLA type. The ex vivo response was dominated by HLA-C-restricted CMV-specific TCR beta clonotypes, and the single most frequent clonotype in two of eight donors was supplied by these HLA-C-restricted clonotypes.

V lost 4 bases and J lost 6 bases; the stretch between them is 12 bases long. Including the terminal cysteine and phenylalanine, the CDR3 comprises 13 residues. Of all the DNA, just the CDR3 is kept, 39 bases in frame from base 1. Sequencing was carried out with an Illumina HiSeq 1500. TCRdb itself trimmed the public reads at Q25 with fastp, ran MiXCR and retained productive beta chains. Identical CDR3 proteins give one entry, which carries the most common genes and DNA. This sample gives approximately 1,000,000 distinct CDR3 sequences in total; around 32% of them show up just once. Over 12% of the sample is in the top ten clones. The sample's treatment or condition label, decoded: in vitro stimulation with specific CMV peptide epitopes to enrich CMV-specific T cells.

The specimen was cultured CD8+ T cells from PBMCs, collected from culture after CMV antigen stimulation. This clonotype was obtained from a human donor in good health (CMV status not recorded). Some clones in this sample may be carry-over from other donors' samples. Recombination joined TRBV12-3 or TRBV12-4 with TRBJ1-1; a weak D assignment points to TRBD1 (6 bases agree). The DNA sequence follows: TGTGCCAGCAGTTCACACAGGGACCCTGAAGCTTTCTTT. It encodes CASSSHRDPEAFF.